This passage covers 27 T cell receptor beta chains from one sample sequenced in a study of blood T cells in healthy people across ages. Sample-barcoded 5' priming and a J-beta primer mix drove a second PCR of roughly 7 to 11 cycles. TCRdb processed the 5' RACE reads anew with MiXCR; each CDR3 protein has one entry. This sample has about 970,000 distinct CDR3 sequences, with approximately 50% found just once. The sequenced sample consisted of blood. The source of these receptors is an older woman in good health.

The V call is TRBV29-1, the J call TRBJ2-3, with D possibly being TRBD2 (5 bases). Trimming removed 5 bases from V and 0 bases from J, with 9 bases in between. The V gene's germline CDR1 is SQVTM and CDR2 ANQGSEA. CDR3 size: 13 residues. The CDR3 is CSVQRGSTDTQYF. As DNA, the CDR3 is TGCAGCGTTCAAAGAGGGAGCACAGATACGCAGTATTTT.

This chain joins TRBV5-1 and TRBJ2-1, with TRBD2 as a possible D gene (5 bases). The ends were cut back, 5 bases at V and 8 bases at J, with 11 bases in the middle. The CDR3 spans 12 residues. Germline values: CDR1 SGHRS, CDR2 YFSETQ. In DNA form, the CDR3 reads TGCGCCAGCAGAGAGGGATTATATGAGCAGTTCTTC. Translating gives CASREGLYEQFF.

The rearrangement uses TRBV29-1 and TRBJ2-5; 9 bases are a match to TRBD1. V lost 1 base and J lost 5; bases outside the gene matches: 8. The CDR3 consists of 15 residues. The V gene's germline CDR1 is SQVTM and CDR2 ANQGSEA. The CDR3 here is CSVEAPRQGGETQYF. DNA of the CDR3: TGCAGCGTTGAAGCCCCGAGACAGGGGGGGGAGACCCAGTACTTC.

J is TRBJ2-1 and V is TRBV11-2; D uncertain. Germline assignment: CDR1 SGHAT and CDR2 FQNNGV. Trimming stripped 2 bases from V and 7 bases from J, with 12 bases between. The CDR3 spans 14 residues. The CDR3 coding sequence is TGTGCCAGCAGCTTACTGACTGGCAAGAATGAGCAGTTCTTC. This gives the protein CASSLLTGKNEQFF.

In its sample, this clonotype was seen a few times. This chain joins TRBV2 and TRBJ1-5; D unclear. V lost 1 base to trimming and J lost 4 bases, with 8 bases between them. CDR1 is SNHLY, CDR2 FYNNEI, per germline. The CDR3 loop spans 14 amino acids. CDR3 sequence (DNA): TGTGCCAGCAGTGAAGTATCGGGGAATCAGCCCCAGCATTTT. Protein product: CASSEVSGNQPQHF.

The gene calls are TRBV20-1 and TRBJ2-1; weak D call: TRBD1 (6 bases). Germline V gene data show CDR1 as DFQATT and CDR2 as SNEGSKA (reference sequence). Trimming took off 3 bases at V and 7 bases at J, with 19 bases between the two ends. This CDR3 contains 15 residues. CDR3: CSARGTRRDANEQFF. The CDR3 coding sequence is TGCAGTGCTAGGGGGACACGCAGGGACGCGAATGAGCAGTTCTTC.

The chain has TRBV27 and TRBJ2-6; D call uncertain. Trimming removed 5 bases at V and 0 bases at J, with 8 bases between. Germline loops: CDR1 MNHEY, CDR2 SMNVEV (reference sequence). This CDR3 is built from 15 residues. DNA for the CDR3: TGTGCCAGCAGTAGATCTGGCTCTGGGGCCAACGTCCTGACTTTC. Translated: CASSRSGSGANVLTF.

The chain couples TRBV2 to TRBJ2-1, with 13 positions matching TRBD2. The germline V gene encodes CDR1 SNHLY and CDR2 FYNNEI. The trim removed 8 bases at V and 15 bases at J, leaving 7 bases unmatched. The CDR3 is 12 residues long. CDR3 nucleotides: TGTGCCAGCGGGGGACTAGCGGGAATTGCGTTCTTC. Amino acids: CASGGLAGIAFF.

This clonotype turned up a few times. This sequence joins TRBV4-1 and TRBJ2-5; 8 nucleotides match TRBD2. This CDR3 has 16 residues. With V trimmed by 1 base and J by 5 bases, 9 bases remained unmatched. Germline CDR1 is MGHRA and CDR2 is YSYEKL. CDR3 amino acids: CASSQAPPGLGETQYF. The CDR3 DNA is TGCGCCAGCAGCCAAGCGCCCCCGGGACTAGGGGAGACCCAGTACTTC.

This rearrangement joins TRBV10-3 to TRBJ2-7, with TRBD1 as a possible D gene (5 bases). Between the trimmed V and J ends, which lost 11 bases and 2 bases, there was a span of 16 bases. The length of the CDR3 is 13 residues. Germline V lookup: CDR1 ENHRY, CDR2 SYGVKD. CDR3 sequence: CAAGSQGTYEQYF. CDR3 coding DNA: TGTGCCGCCGGGTCTCAGGGCACCTACGAGCAGTACTTC.

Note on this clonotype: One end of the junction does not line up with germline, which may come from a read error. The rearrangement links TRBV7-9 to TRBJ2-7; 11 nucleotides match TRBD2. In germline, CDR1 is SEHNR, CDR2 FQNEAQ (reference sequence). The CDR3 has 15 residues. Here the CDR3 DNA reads TGTGCCCGCAGCTATACTAGCGGGAGCTCCTACGAGCAGTACTTC. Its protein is CARSYTSGSSYEQYF. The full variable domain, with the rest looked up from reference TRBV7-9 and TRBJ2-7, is DTGVSQNPRHKITKRGQNVTFRCDPISEHNRLYWYRQTLGQGPEFLTYFQNEAQLEKSRLLSDRFSAERPKGSFSTLEIQRTEQGDSAMYLCARSYTSGSSYEQYFGPGTRLTVT.

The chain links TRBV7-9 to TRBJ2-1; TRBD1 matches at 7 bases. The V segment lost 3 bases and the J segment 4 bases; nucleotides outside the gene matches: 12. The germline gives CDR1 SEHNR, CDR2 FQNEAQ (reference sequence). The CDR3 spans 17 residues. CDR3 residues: CASSFGDRVFLYNEQFF. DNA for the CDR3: TGTGCCAGCAGCTTCGGAGACAGGGTCTTCCTTTACAATGAGCAGTTCTTC. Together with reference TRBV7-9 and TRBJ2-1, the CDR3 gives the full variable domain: DTGVSQNPRHKITKRGQNVTFRCDPISEHNRLYWYRQTLGQGPEFLTYFQNEAQLEKSRLLSDRFSAERPKGSFSTLEIQRTEQGDSAMYLCASSFGDRVFLYNEQFFGPGTRLTVL.

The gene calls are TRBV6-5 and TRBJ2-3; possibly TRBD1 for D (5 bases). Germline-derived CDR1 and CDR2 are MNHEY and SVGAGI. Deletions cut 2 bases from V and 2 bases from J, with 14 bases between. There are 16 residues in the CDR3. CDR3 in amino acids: CASSYGDDRITDTQYF. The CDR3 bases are TGTGCCAGCAGTTACGGAGACGACAGAATCACAGATACGCAGTATTTT.

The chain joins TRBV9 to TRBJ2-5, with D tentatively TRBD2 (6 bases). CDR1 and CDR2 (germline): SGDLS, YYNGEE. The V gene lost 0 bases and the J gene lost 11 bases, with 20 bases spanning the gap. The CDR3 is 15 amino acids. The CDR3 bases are TGTGCCAGCAGCGTAGTTAGCGGACCTTATGATGAGCAGTACTTC. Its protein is CASSVVSGPYDEQYF.

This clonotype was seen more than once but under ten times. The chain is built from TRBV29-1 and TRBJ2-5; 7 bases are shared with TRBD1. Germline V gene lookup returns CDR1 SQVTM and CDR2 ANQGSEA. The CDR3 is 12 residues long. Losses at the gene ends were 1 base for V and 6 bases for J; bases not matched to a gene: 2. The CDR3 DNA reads TGCAGCGTTGAAGCAGGGGGAAAGACCCAGTACTTC. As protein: CSVEAGGKTQYF.

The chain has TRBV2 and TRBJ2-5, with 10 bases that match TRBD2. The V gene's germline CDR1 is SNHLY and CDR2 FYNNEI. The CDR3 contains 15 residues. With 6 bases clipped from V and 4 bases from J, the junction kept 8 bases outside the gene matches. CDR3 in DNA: TGTGCCAGCAGCCGGACTAGCGGAGGCGGAGAGACCCAGTACTTC. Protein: CASSRTSGGGETQYF.

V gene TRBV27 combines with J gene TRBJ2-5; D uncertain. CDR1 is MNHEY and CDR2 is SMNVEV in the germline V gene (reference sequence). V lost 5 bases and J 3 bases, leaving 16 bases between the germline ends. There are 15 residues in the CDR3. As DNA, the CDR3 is TGTGCCAGCAGTCCCCAGCCCACAGTGAAAGAGACCCAGTACTTC. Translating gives CASSPQPTVKETQYF.

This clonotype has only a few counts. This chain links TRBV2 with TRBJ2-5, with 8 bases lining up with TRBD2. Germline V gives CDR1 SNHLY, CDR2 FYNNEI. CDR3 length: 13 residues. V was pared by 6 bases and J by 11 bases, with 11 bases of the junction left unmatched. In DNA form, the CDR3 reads TGTGCCAGCAGATCACTAGCGGTCCCCAAGCAGTACTTC. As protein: CASRSLAVPKQYF.

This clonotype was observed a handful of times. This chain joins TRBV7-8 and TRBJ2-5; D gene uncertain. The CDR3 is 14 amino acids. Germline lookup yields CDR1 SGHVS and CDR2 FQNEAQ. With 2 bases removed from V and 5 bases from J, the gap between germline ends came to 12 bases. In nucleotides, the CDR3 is TGTGCCAGCAGCTTACGTGGGATCGGGGAGACCCAGTACTTC. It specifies CASSLRGIGETQYF.

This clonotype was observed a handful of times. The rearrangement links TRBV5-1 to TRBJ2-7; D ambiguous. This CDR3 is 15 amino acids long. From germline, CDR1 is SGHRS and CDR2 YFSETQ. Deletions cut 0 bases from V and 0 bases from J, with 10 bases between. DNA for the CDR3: TGCGCCAGCAGCTTGGGACCTTCTTCCTCCTACGAGCAGTACTTC. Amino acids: CASSLGPSSSYEQYF.

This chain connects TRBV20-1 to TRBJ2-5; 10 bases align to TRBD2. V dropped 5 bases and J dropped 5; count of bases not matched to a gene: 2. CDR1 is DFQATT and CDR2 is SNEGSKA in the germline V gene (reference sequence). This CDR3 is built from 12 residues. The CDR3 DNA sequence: TGCAGTGCTCCGACTAGCGGGGAGACCCAGTACTTC. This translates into CSAPTSGETQYF.

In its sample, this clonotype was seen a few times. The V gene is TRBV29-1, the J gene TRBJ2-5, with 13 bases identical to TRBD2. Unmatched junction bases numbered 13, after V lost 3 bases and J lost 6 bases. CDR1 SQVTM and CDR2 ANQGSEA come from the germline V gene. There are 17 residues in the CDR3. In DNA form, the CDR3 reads TGCAGCGTTGAGGAAGACCCCCGGACTAGCGGGAGTAAGACCCAGTACTTC. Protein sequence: CSVEEDPRTSGSKTQYF. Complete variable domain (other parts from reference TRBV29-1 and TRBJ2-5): SAVISQKPSRDICQRGTSLTIQCQVDSQVTMMFWYRQQPGQSLTLIATANQGSEATYESGFVIDKFPISRPNLTFSTLTVSNMSPEDSSIYLCSVEEDPRTSGSKTQYFGPGTRLLVL.

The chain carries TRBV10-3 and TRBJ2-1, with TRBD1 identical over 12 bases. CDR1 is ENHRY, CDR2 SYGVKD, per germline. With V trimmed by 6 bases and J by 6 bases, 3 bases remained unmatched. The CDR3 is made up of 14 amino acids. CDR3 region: CAIRPGQGANEQFF. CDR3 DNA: TGTGCCATCAGACCGGGACAGGGGGCCAATGAGCAGTTCTTC.

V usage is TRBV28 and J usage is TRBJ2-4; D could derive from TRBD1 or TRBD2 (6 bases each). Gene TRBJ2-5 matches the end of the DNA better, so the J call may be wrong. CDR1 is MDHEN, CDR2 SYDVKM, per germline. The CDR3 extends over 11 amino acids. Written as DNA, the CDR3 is TGTGCCAGCAGCGAGGGGGGGACCCAGTACTTC. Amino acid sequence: CASSEGGTQYF.

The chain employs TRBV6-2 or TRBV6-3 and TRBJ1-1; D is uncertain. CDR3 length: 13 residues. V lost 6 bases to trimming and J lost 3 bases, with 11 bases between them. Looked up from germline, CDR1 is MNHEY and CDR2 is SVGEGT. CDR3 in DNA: TGTGCCAGCAGCCGAGACGGCGACACTGAAGCTTTCTTT. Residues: CASSRDGDTEAFF.

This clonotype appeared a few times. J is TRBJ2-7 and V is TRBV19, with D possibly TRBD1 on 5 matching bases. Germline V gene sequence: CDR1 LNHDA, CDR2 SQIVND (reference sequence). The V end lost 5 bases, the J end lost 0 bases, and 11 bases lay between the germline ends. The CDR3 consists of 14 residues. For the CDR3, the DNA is TGTGCCAGTAGTCAAAACGGACACTCCTACGAGCAGTACTTC. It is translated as CASSQNGHSYEQYF.

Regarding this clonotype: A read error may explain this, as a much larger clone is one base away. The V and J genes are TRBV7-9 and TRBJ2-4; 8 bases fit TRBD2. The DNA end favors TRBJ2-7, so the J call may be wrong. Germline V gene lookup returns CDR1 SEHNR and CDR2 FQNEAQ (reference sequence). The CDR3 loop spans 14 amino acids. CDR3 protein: CASSLAGLANEQYF. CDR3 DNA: TGTGCCAGCAGCTTAGCCGGACTAGCCAACGAGCAGTACTTC.